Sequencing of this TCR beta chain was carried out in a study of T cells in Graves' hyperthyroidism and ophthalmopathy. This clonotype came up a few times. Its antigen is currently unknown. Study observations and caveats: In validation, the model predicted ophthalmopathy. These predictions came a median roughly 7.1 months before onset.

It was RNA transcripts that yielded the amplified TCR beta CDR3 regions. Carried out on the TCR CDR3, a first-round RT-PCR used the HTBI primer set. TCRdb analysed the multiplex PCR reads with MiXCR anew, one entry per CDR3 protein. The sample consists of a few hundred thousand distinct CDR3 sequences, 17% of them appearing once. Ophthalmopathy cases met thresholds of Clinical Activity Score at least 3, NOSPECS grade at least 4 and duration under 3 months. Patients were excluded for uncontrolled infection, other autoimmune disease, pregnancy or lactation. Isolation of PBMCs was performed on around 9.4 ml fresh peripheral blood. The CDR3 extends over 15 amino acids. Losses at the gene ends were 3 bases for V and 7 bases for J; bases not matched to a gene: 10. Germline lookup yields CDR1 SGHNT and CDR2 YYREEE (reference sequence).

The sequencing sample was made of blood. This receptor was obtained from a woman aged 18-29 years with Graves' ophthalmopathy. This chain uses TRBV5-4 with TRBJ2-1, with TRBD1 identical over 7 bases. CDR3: CASSSLTGPENEQFF. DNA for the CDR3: TGTGCCAGCAGCTCTTTGACAGGGCCGGAGAATGAGCAGTTCTTC. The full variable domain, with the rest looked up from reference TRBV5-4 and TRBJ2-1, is ETGVTQSPTHLIKTRGQQVTLRCSSQSGHNTVSWYQQALGQGPQFIFQYYREEENGRGNFPPRFSGLQFPNYSSELNVNALELDDSALYLCASSSLTGPENEQFFGPGTRLTVL.